The subject of this entry is one TCR beta chain. Its matching antigen is unknown. TCRdb itself ran the RT-PCR reads through MiXCR, one entry per CDR3 protein. The table records some 550,000 distinct CDR3 sequences, around a quarter of them present only once. This record belongs to a study of response to subunit inactivated influenza vaccine. Study results and caveats: Authors suggested each seasonal influenza vaccination recruits few new T cells.

The same data also went into a second study, on T cells expressing NK-cell markers. That work states: With UMIs, 5'RACE template switching was used to make TCR beta cDNA. Source material for TCR beta repertoires consisted of sorted CD3+CD56+NKG2C+, CD3+CD56+NKG2C- and CD3+CD56-NKG2C+ T cells.

The sample here was CD4+ T cells sorted from PBMCs, taken 11 to 12 days after vaccination. The receptor's source is a man aged 50-60 years who received an inactivated influenza vaccine.

CDR3 sequence reads: CASRLAGGVEQFF. CDR3 DNA sequence: TGTGCCAGCAGACTAGCGGGGGGGGTGGAGCAGTTCTTC. The chain joins TRBV11-2 to TRBJ2-1; TRBD2 matches 13 bases. V was pared by 6 bases and J by 10 bases, with 3 bases of the junction left unmatched. This CDR3 has 13 amino acids. The germline CDR1 and CDR2 sequences are SGHAT and FQNNGV.